The 27 T cell receptor beta chains reported below all come from one sample, sequenced in a study of T cell changes during pregnancy in multiple sclerosis. Sequencing used immunoSEQ multiplex PCR; TCRdb keeps in-frame clones, though not all of them. The table records tens of thousands of clones, 80% to 90% of them present only once. This specimen consisted of peripheral blood, obtained before pregnancy. The receptors derive from a female donor with multiple sclerosis, enrolled in a pregnancy study.

This clone was seen a few times. For the CDR3, the DNA is TGTGCCAGCAGTCCCCGACAGGGTGGGGGCACTGAAGCTTTCTTT. This codes for CASSPRQGGGTEAFF. This chain joins TRBV27 and TRBJ1-1, with TRBD1 matching over 7 bases. CDR3 length equals 15 residues. Germline trimming cut 5 bases from V and 4 bases from J; bases unmatched to any gene: 10. The germline CDR1 and CDR2 sequences are MNHEY and SMNVEV (reference sequence).

The count of this clone is one. The chain links TRBV19 to TRBJ2-7, with 7 nucleotides matching TRBD1. Unmatched junction bases numbered 11, after V lost 5 bases and J lost 4 bases. From germline, CDR1 is LNHDA and CDR2 SQIVND (reference sequence). This CDR3 spans 15 amino acids. CDR3 sequence reads: CASSLEGAGGYEQYF. CDR3 bases: TGTGCCAGTAGTCTCGAGGGGGCCGGCGGGTACGAGCAGTACTTC.

This chain uses TRBV2 with TRBJ1-2, with 9 positions matching TRBD1. Germline CDR1 and CDR2: SNHLY and FYNNEI. The CDR3 has 15 amino acids. After removal of 3 bases from V and 8 bases from J, the junction contained 10 bases not matched to a gene. The CDR3 reads CASSDRTGGIKGYTF. The DNA of the CDR3 is TGTGCCAGCAGTGATCGAACAGGGGGCATTAAAGGCTACACCTTC.

The V call is TRBV5-1, the J call TRBJ2-2; possible D gene TRBD1, 6 bases. The CDR3 totals 14 residues. V was trimmed by 10 bases and J by 0 bases, leaving 13 bases between them. Per the germline V gene, CDR1 is SGHRS and CDR2 is YFSETQ. CDR3 DNA sequence: TGCGCCGGAAGGACAGCCGCGAACACCGGGGAGCTGTTTTTT. It yields the protein CAGRTAANTGELFF.

The rearrangement links TRBV29-1 to TRBJ2-3; D perhaps matches TRBD1 (5 bases). Germline CDR1 SQVTM, CDR2 ANQGSEA. V lost 7 bases and J lost 4, with 18 bases in between. The CDR3 loop spans 14 amino acids. The CDR3 is CSAAPPQGPDTQYF. In DNA form, the CDR3 reads TGCAGCGCTGCACCCCCTCAGGGCCCAGATACGCAGTATTTT.

This chain connects TRBV11-2 to TRBJ2-3; TRBD2 is a possible D gene (6 bases). Germline CDR1 reads SGHAT; CDR2 reads FQNNGV. CDR3 length: 15 amino acids. Trimming took 0 bases from V and 3 from J, leaving 10 bases between them. The CDR3 loop reads CASSLDELATDTQYF. As DNA, the CDR3 is TGTGCCAGCAGCTTAGATGAACTAGCTACAGATACGCAGTATTTT.

V and J are TRBV5-6 and TRBJ2-7; 8 nucleotides match TRBD1. The J segment lost 4 bases and the V segment lost 0 bases, leaving 3 bases of the junction unmatched. This CDR3 spans 14 amino acids. Germline lookup yields CDR1 SGHDT and CDR2 YYEEEE. The CDR3 is CASSLGQGRYEQYF. Written as DNA, the CDR3 is TGTGCCAGCAGCTTGGGACAGGGGAGGTACGAGCAGTACTTC.

The genes are TRBV19 and TRBJ1-2; D is uncertain. The germline V gene has CDR1 LNHDA and CDR2 SQIVND (reference sequence). The CDR3 runs to 15 residues. V lost 0 bases, J lost 8 bases, and 16 bases lay in between. The CDR3 DNA is TGTGCCAGTAGTATAGATAAGACTAACCCGGTGGGCTACACCTTC. Residues: CASSIDKTNPVGYTF.

This chain uses TRBV19 with TRBJ2-1; the D gene is possibly TRBD2 (5 bases). The V end was cut by 11 bases, the J end by 1 base, with 15 bases between. Per germline, CDR1 LNHDA and CDR2 SQIVND (reference sequence). This CDR3 spans 14 amino acids. The CDR3 loop is CASVGAFSYNEQFF. As DNA, the CDR3 is TGTGCCTCGGTGGGAGCGTTTTCCTACAATGAGCAGTTCTTC.

This chain uses TRBV27 with TRBJ1-1, with D possibly matching TRBD1 (6 bases). The V end was cut by 7 bases, the J end by 4 bases, with 13 bases between. The CDR3 has 13 amino acids. Germline loops: CDR1 MNHEY, CDR2 SMNVEV (reference sequence). CDR3 nucleotides: TGTGCCAGCAATGAAAGGGGGTCCACTGAAGCTTTCTTT. Translated: CASNERGSTEAFF.

The chain links TRBV13 to TRBJ2-6; perhaps TRBD2 as D (5 bases). Trimming left V 3 bases short and J 0 bases short, with 12 bases between. This CDR3 spans 17 amino acids. The germline CDR1 and CDR2 sequences are PRHDT and FYEKMQ (reference sequence). The CDR3 region has the DNA TGTGCCAGCAGCTTCTCCATGGGGAGCTCTGGGGCCAACGTCCTGACTTTC. Translating gives CASSFSMGSSGANVLTF.

CDR3 in DNA: TGTGCCAGTAGTAGGCGGGGGGGGACCTACAATGAGCAGTTCTTC. Its protein product is CASSRRGGTYNEQFF. This chain connects TRBV19 to TRBJ2-1, with TRBD2 matching over 9 bases. CDR1 is LNHDA and CDR2 is SQIVND in the germline V gene (reference sequence). The CDR3 spans 15 residues. The ends lost 4 bases at V and 2 bases at J; junction bases unmatched: 3.

The V and J genes are TRBV4-2 and TRBJ1-1; D may be TRBD1 (5 bases). The CDR3 has 15 residues. The germline CDR1 and CDR2 sequences are LGHNA and YNFKEQ. V lost 1 base, J lost 2 bases, and 11 bases lay in between. The CDR3: CASSQGGISNTEAFF. The CDR3 DNA is TGTGCCAGCAGCCAAGGGGGCATCTCCAACACTGAAGCTTTCTTT.

The gene calls are TRBV19 and TRBJ1-2; 12 bases match TRBD1. Looked up from germline, CDR1 is LNHDA and CDR2 is SQIVND (reference sequence). This CDR3 is 16 amino acids long. V lost 3 bases to trimming and J lost 7 bases; unmatched junction nucleotides: 9. In nucleotides, the CDR3 is TGTGCCAGTAGTATTGCCCGGGACAGGGGGCGGGGTGGCTACACCTTC. The encoded protein is CASSIARDRGRGGYTF.

This chain connects TRBV5-1 to TRBJ2-3; D gene ambiguous. The V and J ends lost 0 bases and 5 bases respectively, with 16 bases between them. There are 16 residues in the CDR3. Germline lookup yields CDR1 SGHRS and CDR2 YFSETQ. The CDR3 spells CASSLVVAYPGDTQYF. The CDR3 nucleotides are TGCGCCAGCAGCTTGGTCGTTGCCTATCCGGGAGATACGCAGTATTTT.

This clone was counted once. The chain joins TRBV20-1 to TRBJ2-7; possibly TRBD2 for D (5 bases). V was pared by 2 bases and J by 7 bases, with 9 bases between. CDR1 DFQATT and CDR2 SNEGSKA come from the germline V gene (reference sequence). The CDR3 is 11 amino acids. The CDR3 sequence: CSARYRGEQYF. The CDR3 DNA reads as TGCAGTGCTAGATATCGCGGGGAGCAGTACTTC.

This clone appeared once. An end of the junction differs from the germline gene, which may be a read error. The J gene is TRBJ2-3, the V gene TRBV7-9, with a weak D call TRBD2 (7 bases). CDR3 length: 12 amino acids. Germline loops: CDR1 SEHNR, CDR2 FQNEAQ (reference sequence). CDR3 nucleotide sequence: TGCGGGGGCGGGAGCGGCACAGATACGCAGTATTTT. Protein product: CGGGSGTDTQYF.

The CDR3 sequence: CASSPKTGGSYEQYF. CDR3 coding DNA: TGTGCCAGTAGTCCCAAGACAGGGGGCTCCTACGAGCAGTACTTC. The chain employs TRBV19 and TRBJ2-7, with 9 bases that match TRBD1. This CDR3 has 15 residues. In germline, CDR1 is LNHDA, CDR2 SQIVND (reference sequence). Trimming took 5 bases from V and 0 from J; bases not matched to a gene: 5. Looking up the rest from reference TRBV19 and TRBJ2-7 gives the full variable domain: DGGITQSPKYLFRKEGQNVTLSCEQNLNHDAMYWYRQDPGQGLRLIYYSQIVNDFQKGDIAEGYSVSREKKESFPLTVTSAQKNPTAFYLCASSPKTGGSYEQYFGPGTRLTVT.

The chain has TRBV7-9 and TRBJ2-3; the D gene is possibly TRBD1 (6 bases). There are 15 residues in the CDR3. Germline V CDR1 and CDR2: SEHNR, FQNEAQ (reference sequence). V was shortened by 8 bases and J by 2 bases, with 17 bases between the two germline ends. As DNA, the CDR3 is TGTGCCAGCGTGACAGGCGGGTTATTCACAGATACGCAGTATTTT. Protein product: CASVTGGLFTDTQYF.

This chain joins TRBV14 and TRBJ2-3; D might be TRBD2 (6 bases). The CDR3 is 18 residues long. CDR1 is SGHDN, CDR2 FVKESK, per germline. Trimming left V 0 bases short and J 2 bases short, with 18 bases between. The CDR3 DNA sequence: TGTGCCAGCAGCCAAGATCACGGCGGGGTTGGATTCACAGATACGCAGTATTTT. This translates into CASSQDHGGVGFTDTQYF. Full variable domain (missing parts from reference TRBV14 and TRBJ2-3): EAGVTQFPSHSVIEKGQTVTLRCDPISGHDNLYWYRRVMGKEIKFLLHFVKESKQDESGMPNNRFLAERTGGTYSTLKVQPAELEDSGVYFCASSQDHGGVGFTDTQYFGPGTRLTVL.

The J gene is TRBJ2-3, the V gene TRBV6-1; weak D call: TRBD1 (6 bases). V lost 4 bases, J lost 5 bases, and 16 bases lay in between. Germline CDR1 is MNHNS and CDR2 is SASEGT. The CDR3 has 15 amino acids. CDR3 coding DNA: TGTGCCAGCAGTGTGTGGGGGCGCGTGAGAGATACGCAGTATTTT. Its protein is CASSVWGRVRDTQYF.

CDR3 DNA sequence: TGTGCCAGCAGCCAGGCCGGCCAGGGAGGGACTGAAGCTTTCTTT. This sequence encodes CASSQAGQGGTEAFF. The rearrangement uses TRBV14 and TRBJ1-1; D perhaps matches TRBD1 (5 bases). The V gene lost 3 bases and the J gene lost 5 bases, with 16 bases spanning the gap. The CDR3 consists of 15 residues. The germline CDR1 and CDR2 sequences are SGHDN and FVKESK. The complete variable domain, with remaining parts taken from reference TRBV14 and TRBJ1-1, reads EAGVTQFPSHSVIEKGQTVTLRCDPISGHDNLYWYRRVMGKEIKFLLHFVKESKQDESGMPNNRFLAERTGGTYSTLKVQPAELEDSGVYFCASSQAGQGGTEAFFGQGTRLTVV.

This chain connects TRBV5-8 to TRBJ1-5; possible D gene TRBD1, 5 bases. Germline assignment: CDR1 SGHTS and CDR2 YDEGEE. The CDR3 runs 12 residues. Trimming shortened V by 7 bases and J by 6 bases, and 11 bases separated the two germline ends. The CDR3 sequence is CASGRGGQPQHF. The CDR3 bases are TGTGCCAGCGGCCGGGGGGGTCAGCCCCAGCATTTT.

The chain uses TRBV11-3 and TRBJ1-1, with a weak D call TRBD1 (5 bases). Trimming shortened V by 5 bases and J by 0 bases, and 13 bases separated the two germline ends. The CDR3 length is 15 residues. Germline CDR1 SGHNT, CDR2 YENEEA. CDR3 region: CASSLKGRVNTEAFF. DNA for the CDR3: TGTGCCAGCAGCCTCAAAGGCAGGGTGAACACTGAAGCTTTCTTT.

The chain links TRBV5-6 to TRBJ2-7, with 8 bases identical to TRBD1. This CDR3 is built from 15 residues. J was trimmed by 5 bases and V by 1 base; bases with no gene match: 8. Germline loops: CDR1 SGHDT, CDR2 YYEEEE. The CDR3 protein is CASSLLDRVYHEQYF. CDR3 in DNA: TGTGCCAGCAGCTTGCTGGACAGGGTTTACCACGAGCAGTACTTC.

CDR3 region: CASSRDRSWNQPQHF. The CDR3 bases are TGTGCCAGCAGCCGTGACAGGTCCTGGAATCAGCCCCAGCATTTT. The gene calls are TRBV6-5 and TRBJ1-5, with TRBD1 as a possible D gene (6 bases). The CDR3 length is 15 residues. Germline V gives CDR1 MNHEY, CDR2 SVGAGI. V was cut by 6 bases and J by 4 bases, with 16 bases left in between.

The J gene is TRBJ2-5, the V gene TRBV6-1; 10 bases align to TRBD2. Germline V gene sequence: CDR1 MNHNS, CDR2 SASEGT. There are 18 residues in the CDR3. J lost 4 bases, V lost 2 bases, and 13 bases had no gene match. CDR3 bases: TGTGCCAGCAGTGAAAGGGGGCGGAGCGGGGGGGCCGGAGAGACCCAGTACTTC. Its translation: CASSERGRSGGAGETQYF.